This T cell receptor (beta chain) was recorded in a study of CD8 T cells in ankylosing spondylitis. General study points: Within peripheral blood, clones linked to disease were CD8+ and relatively rare.

Via MiXCR, TCRdb re-called the 5' RACE reads, giving one row per CDR3 protein. The sample yields under 300,000 distinct CDR3 sequences, over 9.5% seen once. The CDR3 runs 13 residues. V was pared by 6 bases and J by 6 bases, with 12 bases between. This clonotype was recorded at least ten times. Its antigen is not known. The source material was blood, either unsorted or a sorted T cell fraction (not recorded which). This sequence joins TRBV12-3 or TRBV12-4 and TRBJ1-5; D may be TRBD1 (6 bases). The source is a male donor with ankylosing spondylitis or in good health (not recorded which). The CDR3 DNA reads as TGTGCCAGCAGCAGGGGTTTATTTCAGCCCCAGCATTTT. This translates into CASSRGLFQPQHF.